Below, one T cell receptor beta chain is given with its context. Its antigen is still unknown. This entry belongs to a study of cytomegalovirus exposure and HLA in healthy donors. Study-level findings and limits: Several of the most significant clusters were apparently associated with common viral pathogens in a later analysis. CMV serostatus was the only immune exposure information that was available. Highly shared variants forming one cluster were likely a sequencing artifact.

This CDR3 comprises 16 residues. After removal of 0 bases from V and 5 bases from J, the junction contained 2 bases not matched to a gene. Looked up from germline, CDR1 is SGHTA and CDR2 is FQGNSA. Researchers ran the PCR with 60 Vbeta and 13 Jbeta primers. Measured with immunoSEQ multiplex PCR; TCRdb has only the in-frame clones, and not every one. The sample contains 200,000 to 300,000 clones, around four fifths of which appear only once. The rearrangement joins TRBV7-2 to TRBJ2-3; TRBD2 matches 13 bases. The sequence was collected from a middle-aged woman in good health and CMV-seropositive. Sequenced input: PBMCs. The CDR3 nucleotides are TGTGCCAGCAGCTTAGCAACTAGCGGGAGGGGAGATACGCAGTATTTT. Translated, it gives CASSLATSGRGDTQYF.